This T cell receptor (beta chain) was captured by sequencing in a study of T-cell reconstitution after alpha-beta-depleted transplantation in children. This clonotype was counted ten times or more. CDR1 is SGHRS, CDR2 YFSETQ, per germline. This CDR3 has 13 residues. V was cut by 4 bases and J by 5 bases, with 12 bases left in between. Preparation of the TCRbeta library used unique molecular identifiers. One entry per CDR3 protein, called by TCRdb with MiXCR from the PCR reads. The sample includes 610,000 or so distinct CDR3 sequences, 25% to 30% seen only once; the top ten take around a third. Sample: PBMCs, taken before TCRalphabeta/CD19-depleted stem cell transplant. The receptor comes from a boy in the first two years of life with Wiskott-Aldrich syndrome, due to receive a stem cell transplant. The chain joins TRBV5-1 to TRBJ2-5, with D possibly TRBD2 on 6 matching bases. The CDR3 reads CASSRGLGETQYF. The CDR3 DNA reads as TGCGCCAGCAGCCGGGGACTTGGGGAGACCCAGTACTTC.